This T cell receptor (beta chain) was captured by sequencing in a study of blood T cell repertoires in COVID-19. About the research overall: Donors in the United States, Italy and Spain gave samples during acute or convalescent COVID-19. Nucleic acid was either cDNA or gDNA, and it came from T cells, B-cell-depleted T cells, or PBMCs.

Trimming left V 8 bases short and J 5 bases short, with 15 bases between. This CDR3 comprises 13 residues. This clone appeared a few times. In the authors' methods: Amplification of reference gene primers was used by the study to estimate nucleated cell counts. Sequenced by immunoSEQ multiplex PCR; TCRdb stores in-frame clones only, minus some. V and J calls and clone size follow that table, whereas D and trimming were derived from the DNA. In the table there are about 340,000 clones, roughly 85% of which are singletons. Participants had their cohort set by participant-reported clinical history. The chain couples TRBV12-3 or TRBV12-4 to TRBJ1-1, with TRBD1 as a possible D gene (5 bases). Material for sequencing was PBMCs or T cells enriched from blood (not recorded which). This TCR was recovered from a woman aged 40 to 55 with acute COVID-19. The CDR3 loop reads CASRSTEGTEAFF. The CDR3 DNA is TGTGCCAGCCGATCGACGGAGGGGACTGAAGCTTTCTTT.